The rows below give T cell receptor beta chains drawn from one sample of a study of T-cell memory formation after mild COVID-19. Using its own MiXCR run on the 5' RACE reads, TCRdb lists one record per CDR3 protein. The sample consists of approximately 260,000 distinct CDR3 sequences, around 17% of them appearing once. Material: PBMCs or a T cell subset sorted from them (not recorded which). These receptors came from a man younger than 35 who had mild COVID-19 (a few samples of this study predate the infection). Cell type and time point are not known. CDR3s include the opening cysteine and the closing phenylalanine or tryptophan. A D gene is named only where the DNA matches it firmly. A row's size may be missing; if present it is once, few, many or a size class.

TGTGCCTGGAGTGTTGCGGGGGGGCCCTACAATGAGCAGTTCTTC CAWSVAGGPYNEQFF TRBJ2-1 TRBV30 TRBD2 .
TGCAGTGCCCCCCGACTAGCGGGGCTCCGGAATGAGCAGTTCTTC CSAPRLAGLRNEQFF TRBJ2-1 TRBV20-1 TRBD2 few
TGTGCCAGCATACCCACCGAGCAGCGGGGGACCGGGGGTACGCAGTATTTT CASIPTEQRGTGGTQYF TRBJ2-3 TRBV7-8 TRBD2 .
TGCGCCAGCAGCCGGAGCCCAGGGGAGAACACTGAAGCTTTCTTT CASSRSPGENTEAFF TRBJ1-1 TRBV5-1 . once
TGTGCCAGCAGCTTGTTGGGACAGGGGGCGAACACCGGGGAGCTGTTTTTT CASSLLGQGANTGELFF TRBJ2-2 TRBV5-6 TRBD1 few
TGCGCCAGCAGTGAAGCGGGGGGCTATGGCTACACCTTC CASSEAGGYGYTF TRBJ1-2 TRBV10-2 . .
TGTGCCAGCGAGGGTATCCCGAACACTGAAGCTTTCTTT CASEGIPNTEAFF TRBJ1-1 TRBV2 . .
TGCGCCAGCAGCCCAGGGGGTGCCTACGAGCAGTACTTC CASSPGGAYEQYF TRBJ2-7 TRBV5-1 TRBD1 .
TGTGCCAGCAGCCAAGCGGGGACGATCTCTGGAAACACCATATATTTT CASSQAGTISGNTIYF TRBJ1-3 TRBV14 . few
TGTGCCAGCAGACAGCAGGGGGCTGGCAATCAGCCCCAGCATTTT CASRQQGAGNQPQHF TRBJ1-5 TRBV12-3/TRBV12-4 TRBD1 .
TGTGCCAGCAGCTTTTTCAGACAGTCAAATTCACCCCTCCACTTT CASSFFRQSNSPLHF TRBJ1-6 TRBV5-6 . .
TGCGCCAGCATGACGACAGTTTCAGATACGCAGTATTTT CASMTTVSDTQYF TRBJ2-3 TRBV5-1 . .
TGTGCCAGCTCACCTACCCCGGGAGCGTTCTACGAGCAGTACTTC CASSPTPGAFYEQYF TRBJ2-7 TRBV18 . few
TGCGCCAGCAGCTTGCCGGACTTCTACGAGCAGTACTTC CASSLPDFYEQYF TRBJ2-7 TRBV5-1 . few
TGCGCCAGCAGTGATAATGGCAGGGGGGCCAACAATGAGCAGTTCTTC CASSDNGRGANNEQFF TRBJ2-1 TRBV10-1 . .
TGTGCCAGCACCCGGACCCCCGGGATTACTGAAGCTTTCTTT CASTRTPGITEAFF TRBJ1-1 TRBV12-3/TRBV12-4 . .
TGTGCCAGCAGCTTAGGAGTGGGGCTCTACGAGCAGTACTTC CASSLGVGLYEQYF TRBJ2-7 TRBV7-9 . .
TGTGCCAGCAGCCCCCACTCCCAAGGGAACACTGAAGCTTTCTTT CASSPHSQGNTEAFF TRBJ1-1 TRBV7-9 . few
TGTGCCAGCAGTGCCGGGACAGGCTCCTACGAGCAGTACTTC CASSAGTGSYEQYF TRBJ2-7 TRBV12-3/TRBV12-4 TRBD1 many
TGCAGTGCGTACAGCAACTATGGCTACACCTTC CSAYSNYGYTF TRBJ1-2 TRBV20-1 . .
TGTGCCACACGACATGGTTTGTATAATCAGCCCCAGCATTTT CATRHGLYNQPQHF TRBJ1-5 TRBV6-6 . few
TGTGCCAGCAGCACCCGACAGGACCGTGAAGCTTTCTTT CASSTRQDREAFF TRBJ1-1 TRBV7-2 . .
TGTGCCAGCGCACCTTTGCGCGAGAACACTGAAGCTTTCTTT CASAPLRENTEAFF TRBJ1-1 TRBV18 . once
TGTGCCAGCAGCTGGGACCCCTCGAACAATGAGCAGTTCTTC CASSWDPSNNEQFF TRBJ2-1 TRBV7-6 . .
TGTGCCAGCAGTAGTGAGGGACCGGAGGCAGATACGCAGTATTTT CASSSEGPEADTQYF TRBJ2-3 TRBV6-1 . .
TGTGCCAGCAGCCCTCAGGACGGCAAGGGAAACACCATATATTTT CASSPQDGKGNTIYF TRBJ1-3 TRBV7-2 . .
TGTGCCAGCAGCTTAGGTACGGCCCCCTCAGATACGCAGTATTTT CASSLGTAPSDTQYF TRBJ2-3 TRBV7-9 . few
TGCAGTGCTTCGGGGGTTGCGAACACTGAAGCTTTCTTT CSASGVANTEAFF TRBJ1-1 TRBV20-1 . .
TGTGCCAGCAGCCAAGGATCGACAGGGGGCTGGGAGACCCAGTACTTC CASSQGSTGGWETQYF TRBJ2-5 TRBV3-1 TRBD1 .
TGTGCCAGCAGTTTACCCCATGGGGCTGGCTACACCTTC CASSLPHGAGYTF TRBJ1-2 TRBV12-3/TRBV12-4 . few
TGTGCCAGCAGCTCTGCACCTTACAGGGGGAGAGGCACTGAAGCTTTCTTT CASSSAPYRGRGTEAFF TRBJ1-1 TRBV7-3 TRBD1 many
TGCAGTGCCTGGACAGGGAAGTCCTACGAGCAGTACTTC CSAWTGKSYEQYF TRBJ2-7 TRBV20-1 TRBD1 .
TGCGCCAGCAGCTTAGCCCTAGCGGGGGCCGGGGAGCTGTTTTTT CASSLALAGAGELFF TRBJ2-2 TRBV5-1 TRBD2 .
TGTGCCAGCTCAGCTAGAGTGACGGGGACCCGACGGGACTATGGCTACACCTTC CASSARVTGTRRDYGYTF TRBJ1-2 TRBV18 . .
TGTGCCAGCAGCTTAGATTGGGGGGGGCGCTCAAAGACCCAGTACTTC CASSLDWGGRSKTQYF TRBJ2-5 TRBV7-2 . many
TGTGCCAGCAGCTTAGTTGCTGGGGGTTTCACTGAAGCTTTCTTT CASSLVAGGFTEAFF TRBJ1-1 TRBV7-9 . few
TGTGCCACCAGCAGAGACAGGGGGCAAGAGACCCAGTACTTC CATSRDRGQETQYF TRBJ2-5 TRBV15 TRBD1 many